The 10 T cell receptor beta chains reported below all come from one sample, sequenced in a study of shared clonotypes between healthy human individuals. Clones were read by immunoSEQ multiplex PCR, and TCRdb kept only the in-frame ones, dropping some. The sample lists a few million clones, roughly 92% occurring once. Material for sequencing was naive CD4+ T cells from PBMCs. The sample's subset: CD45RA+ positively selected. These receptors were taken from a young man in good health. Some clones in this sample may be carry-over from other donors' samples.

V is TRBV6-1 and J is TRBJ2-7; D unclear. Trimming pared 4 bases from V and 0 bases from J, leaving 10 bases between. The CDR3 length is 14 residues. Germline lookup yields CDR1 MNHNS and CDR2 SASEGT. This CDR3 is CASSVPHSSYEQYF. The CDR3 nucleotides read TGTGCCAGCAGTGTCCCCCACAGCTCCTACGAGCAGTACTTC.

The chain has TRBV11-2 and TRBJ2-1; D tentatively reads TRBD1 or TRBD2 (5 bases each). The V end lost 6 bases, the J end lost 4 bases, and 16 bases lay between the germline ends. The CDR3 runs 15 residues. Germline V gives CDR1 SGHAT, CDR2 FQNNGV. The CDR3 here is CASSSLRGPYNEQFF. In DNA, the CDR3 is TGTGCCAGCAGTTCGCTCCGGGGCCCATACAATGAGCAGTTCTTC. Full variable domain (rest looked up from reference TRBV11-2 and TRBJ2-1): EAGVAQSPRYKIIEKRQSVAFWCNPISGHATLYWYQQILGQGPKLLIQFQNNGVVDDSQLPKDRFSAERLKGVDSTLKIQPAKLEDSAVYLCASSSLRGPYNEQFFGPGTRLTVL.

CDR3 nucleotides: TGTGCCAGCAGTTATAGGCAGTTCACAGATACGCAGTATTTT. Translated: CASSYRQFTDTQYF. V is TRBV6-5 and J is TRBJ2-3; D not resolved. The CDR3 is made up of 14 amino acids. Germline V CDR1 and CDR2: MNHEY, SVGAGI. The V and J ends lost 3 bases and 2 bases respectively, with 9 bases between them.

This chain joins TRBV5-1 and TRBJ2-4, with 10 bases that match TRBD2. With 0 bases clipped from V and 8 bases from J, the junction kept 2 bases outside the gene matches. In germline, CDR1 is SGHRS, CDR2 YFSETQ. The CDR3 extends over 14 amino acids. The CDR3 region has the DNA TGCGCCAGCAGCTTGGCTAGCGGGAGCGACATTCAGTACTTC. Encoded protein: CASSLASGSDIQYF.

This chain uses TRBV7-2 with TRBJ2-1; D perhaps matches TRBD2 (6 bases). CDR3 length: 15 residues. Germline-derived CDR1 and CDR2 are SGHTA and FQGNSA. V was cut by 5 bases and J by 0 bases, with 11 bases left in between. CDR3 bases: TGTGCCAGCAGCCCCGGGACTCCCTCCTACAATGAGCAGTTCTTC. Encoded protein: CASSPGTPSYNEQFF.

This chain joins TRBV4-3 and TRBJ2-7; TRBD2 might be the D (5 bases). V was pared by 1 base and J by 6 bases, with 10 bases between. The CDR3 loop spans 13 amino acids. Germline CDR1 LGHNA, CDR2 YSLEER. The CDR3 loop reads CASSQGTGSEQYF. The CDR3, as DNA: TGCGCCAGCAGCCAAGGAACGGGGAGCGAGCAGTACTTC.

The CDR3 DNA reads TGTGCCAGCTCACCACGAGGCGGGGACGGGAGCATGAACACTGAAGCTTTCTTT. It is translated as CASSPRGGDGSMNTEAFF. The V call is TRBV18, the J call TRBJ1-1; D perhaps matches TRBD1 (5 bases). The CDR3 extends over 18 amino acids. Germline CDR1 is KGHSH and CDR2 is LQKENI. V was pared by 1 base and J by 0 bases, with 18 bases between.

J is TRBJ1-2 and V is TRBV30; 11 bases are shared with TRBD1. CDR1 is GTSNPN and CDR2 is SVGIG in the germline V gene (reference sequence). CDR3 length: 15 amino acids. V lost 3 bases to trimming and J lost 8 bases; unmatched junction nucleotides: 11. The CDR3 nucleotides read TGTGCCTGGAGCGCCGGACAGGGGGCGCGGGAAGGCTACACCTTC. Translating gives CAWSAGQGAREGYTF.

This rearrangement joins TRBV6-6 to TRBJ2-5, with D possibly matching TRBD1 (5 bases). The CDR3 contains 14 residues. Germline V gene sequence: CDR1 MNHNY, CDR2 SVGAGI (reference sequence). V was trimmed by 0 bases and J by 7 bases, leaving 12 bases between them. CDR3 bases: TGTGCCAGCAGTTACTCGAGGACAACTCGGACCCAGTACTTC. This encodes CASSYSRTTRTQYF.

The sample holds one count of this clone. V gene TRBV30 combines with J gene TRBJ2-7; TRBD2 aligns across 7 bases. This CDR3 comprises 13 residues. V trimming: 3 bases; J trimming: 1 base; junction bases outside the gene matches: 3. From germline, CDR1 is GTSNPN and CDR2 SVGIG (reference sequence). The CDR3 loop reads CAWRPGGSYEQYF. The CDR3 DNA reads as TGTGCCTGGAGGCCCGGGGGGTCCTACGAGCAGTACTTC. Drawing the rest from reference TRBV30 and TRBJ2-7, the complete variable domain is SQTIHQWPATLVQPVGSPLSLECTVEGTSNPNLYWYRQAAGRGLQLLFYSVGIGQISSEVPQNLSASRPQDRQFILSSKKLLLSDSGFYLCAWRPGGSYEQYFGPGTRLTVT.